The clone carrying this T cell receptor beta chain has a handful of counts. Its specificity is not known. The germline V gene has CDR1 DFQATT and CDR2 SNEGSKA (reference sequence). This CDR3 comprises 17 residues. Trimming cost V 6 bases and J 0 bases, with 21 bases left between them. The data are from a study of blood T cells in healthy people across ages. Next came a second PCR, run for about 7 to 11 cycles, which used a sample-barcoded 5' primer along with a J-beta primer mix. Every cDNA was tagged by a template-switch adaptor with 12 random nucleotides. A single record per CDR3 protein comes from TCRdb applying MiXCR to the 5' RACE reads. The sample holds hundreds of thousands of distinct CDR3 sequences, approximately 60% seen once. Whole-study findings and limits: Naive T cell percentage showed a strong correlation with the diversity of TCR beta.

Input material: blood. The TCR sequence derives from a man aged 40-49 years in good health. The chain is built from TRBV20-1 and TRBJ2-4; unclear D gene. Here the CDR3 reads CSAQTAGERLAKNIQYF. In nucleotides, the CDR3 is TGCAGTGCACAGACGGCTGGAGAGAGGCTAGCCAAAAACATTCAGTACTTC.